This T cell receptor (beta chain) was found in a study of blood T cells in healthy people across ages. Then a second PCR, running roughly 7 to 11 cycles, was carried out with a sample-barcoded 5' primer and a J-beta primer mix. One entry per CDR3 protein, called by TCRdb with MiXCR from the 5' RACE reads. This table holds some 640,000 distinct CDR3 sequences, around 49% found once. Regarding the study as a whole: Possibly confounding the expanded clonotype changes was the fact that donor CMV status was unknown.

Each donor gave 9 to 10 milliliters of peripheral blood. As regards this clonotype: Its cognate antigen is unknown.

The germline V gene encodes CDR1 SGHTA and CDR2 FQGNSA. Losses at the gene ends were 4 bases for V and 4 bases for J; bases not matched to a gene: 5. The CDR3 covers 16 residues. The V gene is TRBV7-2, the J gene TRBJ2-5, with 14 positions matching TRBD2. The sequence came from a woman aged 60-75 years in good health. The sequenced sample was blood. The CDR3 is CASSSGLAGVAETQYF. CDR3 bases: TGTGCCAGCAGCTCGGGACTAGCGGGAGTCGCAGAGACCCAGTACTTC. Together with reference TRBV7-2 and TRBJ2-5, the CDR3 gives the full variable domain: GAGVSQSPSNKVTEKGKDVELRCDPISGHTALYWYRQSLGQGLEFLIYFQGNSAPDKSGLPSDRFSAERTGGSVSTLTIQRTQQEDSAVYLCASSSGLAGVAETQYFGPGTRLLVL.